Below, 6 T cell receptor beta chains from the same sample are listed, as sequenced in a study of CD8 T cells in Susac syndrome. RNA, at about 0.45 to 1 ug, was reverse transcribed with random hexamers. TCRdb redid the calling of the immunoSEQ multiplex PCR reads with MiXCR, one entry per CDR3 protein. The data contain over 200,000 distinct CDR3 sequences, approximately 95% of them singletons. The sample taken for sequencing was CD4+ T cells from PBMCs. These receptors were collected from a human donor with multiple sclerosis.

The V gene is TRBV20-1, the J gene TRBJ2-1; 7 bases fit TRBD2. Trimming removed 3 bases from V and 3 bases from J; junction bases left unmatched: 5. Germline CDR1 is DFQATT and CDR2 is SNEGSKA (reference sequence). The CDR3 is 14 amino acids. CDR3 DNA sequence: TGCAGTGCTAGCCCTAGCGGCAACTACAATGAGCAGTTCTTC. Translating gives CSASPSGNYNEQFF.

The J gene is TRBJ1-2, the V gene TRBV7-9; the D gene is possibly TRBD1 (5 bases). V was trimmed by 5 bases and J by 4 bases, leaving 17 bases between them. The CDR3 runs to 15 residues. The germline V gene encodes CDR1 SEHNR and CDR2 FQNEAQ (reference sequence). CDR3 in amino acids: CASSPEGRTSYGYTF. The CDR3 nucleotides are TGTGCCAGCAGCCCGGAGGGACGGACCAGCTATGGCTACACCTTC. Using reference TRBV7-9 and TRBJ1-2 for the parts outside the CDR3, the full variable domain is DTGVSQNPRHKITKRGQNVTFRCDPISEHNRLYWYRQTLGQGPEFLTYFQNEAQLEKSRLLSDRFSAERPKGSFSTLEIQRTEQGDSAMYLCASSPEGRTSYGYTFGSGTRLTVV.

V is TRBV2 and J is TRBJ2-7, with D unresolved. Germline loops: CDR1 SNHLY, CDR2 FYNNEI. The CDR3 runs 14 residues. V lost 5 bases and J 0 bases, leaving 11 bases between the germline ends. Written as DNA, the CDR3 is TGTGCCAGCAGTCGCGGCTATTCCTCCTACGAGCAGTACTTC. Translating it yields CASSRGYSSYEQYF.

The CDR3 nucleotides are TGCAGTGCTAGAGTTTGGGGGTCCGGGAAGACCCAGTACTTC. As protein: CSARVWGSGKTQYF. The chain links TRBV20-1 to TRBJ2-5; D assignment may be TRBD1 or TRBD2 (5 bases each). The CDR3 extends over 14 amino acids. Looked up from germline, CDR1 is DFQATT and CDR2 is SNEGSKA (reference sequence). The ends were cut back, 1 base at V and 6 bases at J, with 15 bases in the middle.

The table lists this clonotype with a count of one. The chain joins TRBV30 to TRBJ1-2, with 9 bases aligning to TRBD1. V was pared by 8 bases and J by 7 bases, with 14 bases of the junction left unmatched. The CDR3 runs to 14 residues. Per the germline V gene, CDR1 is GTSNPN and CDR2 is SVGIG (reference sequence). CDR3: CARWDRVQVLGYTF. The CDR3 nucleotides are TGTGCCCGGTGGGACAGGGTGCAGGTCCTTGGCTACACCTTC.

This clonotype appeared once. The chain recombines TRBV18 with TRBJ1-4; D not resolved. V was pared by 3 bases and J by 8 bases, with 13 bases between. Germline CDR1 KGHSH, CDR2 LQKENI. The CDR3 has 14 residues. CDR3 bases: TGTGCCAGCTCACCGACGGGGTTTGAGGAAAAACTGTTTTTT. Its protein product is CASSPTGFEEKLFF.